The TCR beta chain under discussion was sequenced for a study of a mutant IDH1 vaccine in newly diagnosed glioma. Looking at the study overall: The first vaccination came 4-6 weeks after radiotherapy alone, or with temozolomide cycles. Receipt of radiotherapy, temozolomide, or both preceded the study, and most received both.

Germline values: CDR1 LNHDA, CDR2 SQIVND (reference sequence). V dropped 7 bases and J dropped 6 bases, with 19 bases sitting between them. This CDR3 has 15 residues. Concerning this clone itself: Its antigen is not known.

This sample's time point: week 47, end of study. Each dose of the vaccine consisted of 300 ug of mutant IDH1 20-mer peptide, with topical imiquimod. New WHO grade 3 or 4 astrocytomas that were IDH1-mutant and ATRX-lost had been found in donors. The data were produced by immunoSEQ multiplex PCR, yet TCRdb's version contains in-frame clones alone and is incomplete. Of about 34,000 clones listed, roughly 89% were seen once; the top ten hold 12%. The chain combines TRBV19 with TRBJ2-1; D may be TRBD2 (5 bases). The specimen comprised PBMCs, sampled from a glioma patient whose treatment included an IDH1 peptide vaccine. The sequence was collected from a woman in her twenties or thirties with glioma. The CDR3 DNA reads TGTGCCAGTACCCCCCCCGGGAAGGGCCTCAATGAGCAGTTCTTC. It is translated as CASTPPGKGLNEQFF.